This is a list of T cell receptor beta chains from one sample in a study of blood T cells in healthy people across ages. Via MiXCR, TCRdb re-called the 5' RACE reads, giving one row per CDR3 protein. The data show approximately 900,000 distinct CDR3 sequences, around 48% seen once. Sequencing used blood. The receptors were gathered from a man aged 25-45 years in good health. The CDR3 runs from the conserved cysteine through the conserved F or W. Each record gives: clone size, V gene, D gene, J gene, CDR3 DNA, CDR3 protein. A D gene is named only where the DNA matches it firmly. A clone size is listed for some rows: how often the clone was seen (once, few, many), or a class if it is expanded.

.	TRBV6-5	.	TRBJ2-4	TGTGCCAGCAGTTACAGGTTGAGTCAGGGGAACCCCAAAAACATTCAGTACTTC	CASSYRLSQGNPKNIQYF
.	TRBV5-1	.	TRBJ2-1	TGCGCCAGCAGCCTCCACGGGGCAGGCAATGAGCAGTTCTTC	CASSLHGAGNEQFF
few	TRBV6-5	.	TRBJ2-3	TGTGCCAGCAGTACAGGGTGGGTCACAGATACGCAGTATTTT	CASSTGWVTDTQYF
.	TRBV7-9	.	TRBJ2-7	TGTGCCAGCAGCTTCTTTTTGCAGCGGGCGTCCTACAATGAGCAGTACTTC	CASSFFLQRASYNEQYF
.	TRBV6-5	.	TRBJ2-7	TGTGCCAGCATTATGGATGCCAGGGTGATAAGGTCCTACGAGCAGTACTTC	CASIMDARVIRSYEQYF
.	TRBV6-1	.	TRBJ2-7	TGTGCCAGCTGGCCGGGCCAACCAGGCGAGCAGTACTTC	CASWPGQPGEQYF
.	TRBV4-2	TRBD2	TRBJ2-2	TGTGCCAGCAGCCAAGACCGCGGGCGGGGGAGGACCGGGGAGCTGTTTTTT	CASSQDRGRGRTGELFF
.	TRBV27	.	TRBJ1-6	TGTGCCAGCAGGGACAGCCCCCGGGGAAATTCACCCCTCCACTTT	CASRDSPRGNSPLHF
few	TRBV29-1	TRBD2	TRBJ2-1	TGCAGCGTTGGACTAGCGGGGTTCAATGAGCAGTTCTTC	CSVGLAGFNEQFF
.	TRBV3-1	TRBD1	TRBJ2-2	TGTGCCAGCAGCTTTGGACAGGGCTACACCGGGGAGCTGTTTTTT	CASSFGQGYTGELFF
few	TRBV18	.	TRBJ1-1	TGTGCCAGCTCACCAGAGTTCTCGGGCACTGAAGCTTTCTTT	CASSPEFSGTEAFF
.	TRBV5-1	.	TRBJ2-1	TGCGCCAGCAGCCCTCGAGCCGGAAACTACAATGAGCAGTTCTTC	CASSPRAGNYNEQFF
few	TRBV12-3/TRBV12-4	.	TRBJ2-1	TGTGCCAGCAGTTTAGCTAGCAACTATGAGCAGTTCTTC	CASSLASNYEQFF
.	TRBV29-1	.	TRBJ2-2	TGCAGCGGGACCCACGCAGGGGAGCTGTTTTTT	CSGTHAGELFF
few	TRBV18	.	TRBJ2-7	TGTGCCAGCTCACCAGGGCAGGAGGGCCCCTACGAGCAGTACTTC	CASSPGQEGPYEQYF
few	TRBV6-2/TRBV6-3	.	TRBJ2-7	TGTGCCAGCAGTTACGGTGCTGGATTGATCGCCTACGAGCAGTACTTC	CASSYGAGLIAYEQYF
few	TRBV20-1	TRBD1	TRBJ1-5	TGCAGTGCTAGAGATGCCCGGACAGGGTGGAGTCAGCCCCAGCATTTT	CSARDARTGWSQPQHF
.	TRBV11-3	.	TRBJ1-2	TGTGCCAGCAGCTTAGATACAACGAGGGGCCGTGGCTACACCTTC	CASSLDTTRGRGYTF
few	TRBV29-1	.	TRBJ2-7	TGCAGCGTTCGACGGGGGTACTACGAGCAGTACTTC	CSVRRGYYEQYF
.	TRBV10-3	.	TRBJ1-5	TGTGCCATCAGCGCAGGGGTTAGCGACAATCAGCCCCTGCATTTT	CAISAGVSDNQPLHF
few	TRBV6-2/TRBV6-3	.	TRBJ2-1	TGTGCCAGCCGTTTCCAGGGGAGAGGAAACAATGAGCAGTTCTTC	CASRFQGRGNNEQFF
.	TRBV10-3	TRBD1	TRBJ2-5	TGTGCCATTGGGACAGAAGAGACCCAGTACTTC	CAIGTEETQYF
.	TRBV5-6	TRBD1	TRBJ1-1	TGTGCCAGCAGCTTGGTAGACAGGGTGATGACTGAAGCTTTCTTT	CASSLVDRVMTEAFF
.	TRBV6-5	TRBD1	TRBJ2-3	TGTGCCAGCAGACACAGGGGGCGGACAGATACGCAGTATTTT	CASRHRGRTDTQYF
many	TRBV6-4	.	TRBJ2-2	TGTGCCAGCAGTGAAGATGAGATAACCGGGGAGCTGTTTTTT	CASSEDEITGELFF